There are many counts of the clone carrying this T cell receptor (beta chain). No antigen is known for it. This specimen belongs to a study of blood T cells in healthy people across ages. Germline CDR1 MGHRA, CDR2 YSYEKL. Germline trimming cut 0 bases from V and 2 bases from J; bases unmatched to any gene: 8. The CDR3 contains 18 residues. A second roughly 6 to 11 cycle PCR used barcoded and J-beta primers. With 12 random nucleotides, a template-switch adaptor tagged each individual cDNA molecule. MiXCR, run by TCRdb on the 5' RACE reads, gives a single entry per CDR3 protein. Of more than 800,000 distinct CDR3 sequences listed, 29% are singletons. Study-wide results and caveats: The fall in TCR beta diversity per million T cells was roughly linear with age. Higher diversity, along with more naive CD4+ cells, distinguished long-lived donors from aged donors.

Sequenced material: blood. This TCR was sampled from a woman of 80 years or more in good health. The rearrangement joins TRBV4-1 to TRBJ2-1, with 9 bases identical to TRBD2. CDR3 nucleotides: TGCGCCAGCAGCCAAGAAAGTGGCGGGGGGGAGGCCTACAATGAGCAGTTCTTC. Translating it yields CASSQESGGGEAYNEQFF.